The rows below give T cell receptor beta chains drawn from one sample of a study of cytomegalovirus exposure and HLA in healthy donors. Profiled with immunoSEQ multiplex PCR; TCRdb holds only in-frame clones, not every one. Of fewer than 200,000 clones listed, about four fifths are singletons. The material sequenced was PBMCs. The receptors were sampled from a woman aged 18-29 years in good health and CMV-seropositive. Each CDR3 is given with its conserved first and last residue. Each record gives: V gene, J gene, clone size, CDR3 protein. Size values are once, few and many counts, or a class for expanded clones, and some rows have none.

>TRBV6-5|TRBJ1-2|-
CASTSNQGNRGYTF
>TRBV19|TRBJ2-2|-
CASSIRGESELFF
>TRBV4-2|TRBJ1-3|-
CASSQDGPGSGNTIYF
>TRBV19|TRBJ2-3|-
CASSPQGRTQYF
>TRBV2|TRBJ2-7|few
CASGPTGSYEQYF
>TRBV27|TRBJ1-2|-
CASSQGNYGYTF
>TRBV19|TRBJ2-5|-
CASSIASGGEETQYF
>TRBV18|TRBJ1-2|few
CASSSGGYGYTF
>TRBV21-1|TRBJ2-3|once
CASSSAVVRADTQYF
>TRBV27|TRBJ1-5|-
CASSLYPTESNQPQHF
>TRBV6-1|TRBJ1-2|-
CASSEIGQGYGYTF
>TRBV7-6|TRBJ1-2|-
CASSLEQGYGYTF
>TRBV15|TRBJ2-2|-
CATSRDGGSTGELFF
>TRBV4-2|TRBJ2-3|-
CASSQGGRDRYF
>TRBV9|TRBJ2-7|-
CASSGGPQGQIYEQYF
>TRBV7-7|TRBJ2-3|few
CASSQTSSGTDTQYF
>TRBV7-9|TRBJ2-2|-
CASSREDGELFF
>TRBV6-5|TRBJ2-7|-
CASTKIAGGYEQYF
>TRBV28|TRBJ1-2|-
CATGGPAFYGYTF
>TRBV9|TRBJ2-5|-
CASSAPLAGGPSSQYF
>TRBV5-6|TRBJ1-4|-
CASRGWAGAEKLFF
>TRBV18|TRBJ1-4|-
CASSSRQNEKLFF
>TRBV4-2|TRBJ1-5|-
CASSQYPSGGNQPQHF
>TRBV7-9|TRBJ1-1|-
CASSSRGGSTEAFF
>TRBV7-8|TRBJ2-4|-
CASSRAENIQYF
>TRBV5-6|TRBJ2-6|-
CASSLLGGLGANVLTF
>TRBV4-3|TRBJ1-2|-
CASSQVFGGRGNYGYTF
>TRBV4-1|TRBJ1-6|-
CASSQGWGQGDSPLHF
>TRBV27|TRBJ1-2|-
CASSFGRQNYGYTF
>TRBV4-2|TRBJ2-6|-
CASSPASGGVLGANVLTF
>TRBV10-1|TRBJ2-2|-
CASRPGQGATGELFF
>TRBV9|TRBJ1-5|-
CASSVDGGDQPQHF
>TRBV29-1|TRBJ1-2|-
CSVESRTGLYGYTF
>TRBV5-1|TRBJ1-6|few
CASSLELNSPLHF
>TRBV27|TRBJ1-1|-
CASSPWGGYTEAFF
>TRBV30|TRBJ1-2|-
CAWRLGAWGNYGYTF
>TRBV5-1|TRBJ2-3|-
CASSLDSTSTDTQYF
>TRBV29-1|TRBJ2-5|-
CSVERGQETQYF
>TRBV19|TRBJ2-4|-
CASSTPGGPPWYIQYF
>TRBV5-1|TRBJ1-2|-
CASSLSGQGATYGYTF
>TRBV11-2|TRBJ2-7|-
CASSTPEGGARYEQYF
>TRBV28|TRBJ2-1|few
CASSLGGDYYNEQFF
>TRBV2|TRBJ2-5|once
CASSLYRTGREEETQYF
>TRBV2|TRBJ1-5|few
CASSEAPGRDQPQHF
>TRBV15|TRBJ1-4|-
CATSRDEAEEKLFF
>TRBV6-5|TRBJ2-3|-
CASSLSGGRTDTQYF
>TRBV11-3|TRBJ2-1|-
CASSLDGSGGGSYNEQFF
>TRBV7-2|TRBJ2-1|-
CASSLAVLREQFF
>TRBV6-6|TRBJ2-7|-
CASSFERGLTAEQYF
>TRBV6-5|TRBJ1-3|few
CASSYSRPGNTIYF